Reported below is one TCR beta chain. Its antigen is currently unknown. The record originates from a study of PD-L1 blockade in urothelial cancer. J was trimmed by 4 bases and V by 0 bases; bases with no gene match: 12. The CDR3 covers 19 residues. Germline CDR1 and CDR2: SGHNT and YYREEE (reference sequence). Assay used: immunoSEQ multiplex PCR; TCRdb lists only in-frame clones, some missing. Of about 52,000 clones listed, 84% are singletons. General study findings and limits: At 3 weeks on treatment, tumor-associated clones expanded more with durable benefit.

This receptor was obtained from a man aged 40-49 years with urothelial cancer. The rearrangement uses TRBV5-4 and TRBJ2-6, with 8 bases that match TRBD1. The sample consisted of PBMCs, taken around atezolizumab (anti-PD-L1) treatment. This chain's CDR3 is CASSLGTGQGASGANVLTF. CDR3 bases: TGTGCCAGCAGCTTGGGGACCGGACAGGGAGCCTCCGGGGCCAACGTCCTGACTTTC. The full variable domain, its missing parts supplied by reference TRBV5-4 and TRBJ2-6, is ETGVTQSPTHLIKTRGQQVTLRCSSQSGHNTVSWYQQALGQGPQFIFQYYREEENGRGNFPPRFSGLQFPNYSSELNVNALELDDSALYLCASSLGTGQGASGANVLTFGAGSRLTVL.